The present T cell receptor beta chain was sequenced within a study of shared clonotypes between healthy human individuals. There are 14 residues in the CDR3. Germline V gives CDR1 MDHEN, CDR2 SYDVKM. Trimming took off 3 bases at V and 6 bases at J, with 12 bases between the two ends. In the naive CD8 group, cells lacked CD45RO and were positively selected for CCR7, so terminally differentiated effector memory CD45RA+ cells were left out. The healthy adult donors were HIV-negative and reported no recent acute infections or vaccinations. Sequencing was performed with immunoSEQ multiplex PCR; in TCRdb, only in-frame clones are kept and a portion is missing. This table holds millions of clones, 85% to 95% found once.

Sequencing was done on a sample of naive CD8+ T cells from PBMCs. The chain uses TRBV28 and TRBJ1-5; D unresolved. The source of this sequence is a man between 18 and 35 years old in good health. Some clones in this sample may be carry-over from other donors' samples. The CDR3 nucleotides read TGTGCCAGCAGTTTTACACATGGTGGTCAGCCCCAGCATTTT. It codes for CASSFTHGGQPQHF.